The rows below give T cell receptor beta chains drawn from one sample of a study of molecular identifiers for immune sequencing clone quantification. TCRdb itself ran the PCR reads through MiXCR, one entry per CDR3 protein. The sample contains a few hundred thousand distinct CDR3 sequences, roughly 23% of which appear only once. The specimen sequenced was naive CD8+ T cells from blood, with Jurkat cell RNA spiked in. Receptors were obtained from a human donor in good health. Some libraries in this study had Jurkat cell RNA spiked in. CDR3s include the opening cysteine and the closing phenylalanine or tryptophan. Fields, in order: J gene, V gene, clone size, D gene, CDR3 DNA, CDR3 protein. A D gene is named only where the DNA matches it firmly. Rows may omit the clone size; those that give it use once, few, many or a size class.

TRBJ2-7 | TRBV7-6 | many | TRBD2 | TGTGCCAGCAGCTCTGGGACTAGCGATGCGCAGTACTTC | CASSSGTSDAQYF
TRBJ1-2 | TRBV10-1 | - | - | TGCGCCAGCAGAAGTCCGGGACATGACTATGGCTACACCTTC | CASRSPGHDYGYTF
TRBJ2-7 | TRBV20-1 | - | TRBD2 | TGCAGTGCTAGCGATCTAGCGGTCGCGACCTACGAGCAGTACTTC | CSASDLAVATYEQYF
TRBJ2-7 | TRBV27 | many | - | TGTGCCAGCAGTTCGGCCGGTAGGCGGGTTCCCTACGAGCAGTACTTC | CASSSAGRRVPYEQYF
TRBJ1-1 | TRBV7-9 | few | - | TGTGCCAGCAGCTCCCCTCTCCCGCCATTGAACACTGAAGCTTTCTTT | CASSSPLPPLNTEAFF
TRBJ2-7 | TRBV10-3 | - | - | TGTGCCATCAGTGATTCGGGATCTTTAGTGGACGAGCAGTACTTC | CAISDSGSLVDEQYF
TRBJ2-2 | TRBV10-2 | few | - | TGCGCCAGCAGTGTTGCCAGGGTCGGCGGGGAGCTGTTTTTT | CASSVARVGGELFF
TRBJ2-5 | TRBV11-2 | few | TRBD2 | TGTGCCAGCAGCTATATAGCGGGGGTCCCACTAAAAGAGACCCAGTACTTC | CASSYIAGVPLKETQYF
TRBJ1-1 | TRBV3-1 | - | - | TGTGCCAGCAGCCAAGGAGTGGAGGCTGAAGCTTTCTTT | CASSQGVEAEAFF
TRBJ2-7 | TRBV6-6 | - | - | TGTGCCAGCGAGGCAGCGAACGAGCAGTACTTC | CASEAANEQYF
TRBJ2-7 | TRBV10-2 | few | - | TGCGCCAGCAGTGTCGGTCTGGCCCGCGAGCAGTACTTC | CASSVGLAREQYF
TRBJ2-3 | TRBV3-1 | - | TRBD2 | TGTGCCAGCAGCCAAGTATCTAGCGGGGGACCTAGCACAGATACGCAGTATTTT | CASSQVSSGGPSTDTQYF
TRBJ2-6 | TRBV6-4 | - | - | TGTGCCAGCAGTGACTCTAGGGGGTCTGGGGCCAACGTCCTGACTTTC | CASSDSRGSGANVLTF
TRBJ2-7 | TRBV2 | many | - | TGTGCCGTAAGGAGTACGCCAGGCACCAAGCCCTACGAGCAGTACTTC | CAVRSTPGTKPYEQYF
TRBJ2-7 | TRBV7-3 | - | - | TGTGCCAGCAGCTTAGCGGGGGCGCAGGGCGAGCAGTACTTC | CASSLAGAQGEQYF
TRBJ2-7 | TRBV28 | few | TRBD1 | TGTGCCAGCAGTTTAGCCCAAACGACAGGGCCCTACGAGCAGTACTTC | CASSLAQTTGPYEQYF
TRBJ2-3 | TRBV29-1 | - | - | TGCAGCGTAGCCGACCCTAGCGAGCTGCAGGATACGCAGTATTTT | CSVADPSELQDTQYF
TRBJ1-6 | TRBV20-1 | - | TRBD1 | TGCAGTGCTAGAGATCGCAGGGGGAATTCACCCCTCCACTTT | CSARDRRGNSPLHF
TRBJ2-1 | TRBV7-9 | - | TRBD2 | TGTGCCAGCAGCCCATGGCTAGCGGGAGCCCCAGGAGATGGGCAGTTCTTC | CASSPWLAGAPGDGQFF
TRBJ1-5 | TRBV13 | - | TRBD1 | TGTGCCAGCAGCTTATCGGCCGGGACAGGGAGATGGACGGCCAATCAGCCCCAGCATTTT | CASSLSAGTGRWTANQPQHF
TRBJ2-1 | TRBV12-3/TRBV12-4 | many | TRBD2 | TGTGCCAGCAGTCTCCCAGCGGGAGGGCCGAACAATGAGCAGTTCTTC | CASSLPAGGPNNEQFF
TRBJ2-7 | TRBV4-3 | many | TRBD2 | TGCGCCAGCAGCCAGTCGGGACTAGCGGGCTACGAGCAGTACTTC | CASSQSGLAGYEQYF
TRBJ2-7 | TRBV5-1 | many | TRBD2 | TGCGCCAGCAGCGTAATAGCGGGGGGTCCGAATTCCTACGAGCAGTACTTC | CASSVIAGGPNSYEQYF
TRBJ2-2 | TRBV5-1 | many | - | TGCGCCAGCAGCTTGGATTCGAACACCGGGGAGCTGTTTTTT | CASSLDSNTGELFF
TRBJ1-1 | TRBV5-5 | many | - | TGTGCCAGCAGCGACGCACAGGGAGGGCCTGAAGCTTTCTTT | CASSDAQGGPEAFF
TRBJ2-3 | TRBV9 | many | - | TGTGCCAGCAGCGTAGATGACGTTACGCAGTATTTT | CASSVDDVTQYF
TRBJ2-1 | TRBV11-2 | - | TRBD2 | TGTGCCAGCAGCTTAGAGTACAGCGGGGGGGCCTATGAGCAGTTCTTC | CASSLEYSGGAYEQFF
TRBJ2-7 | TRBV19 | few | - | TGTGCCAGTAGTAACGACGGCAGGGGCTACGAGCAGTACTTC | CASSNDGRGYEQYF
TRBJ2-7 | TRBV7-9 | many | - | TGTGCCAGCAGCTTAAGGTCGCAGGGCTACGAGCAGTACTTC | CASSLRSQGYEQYF
TRBJ1-1 | TRBV27 | many | - | TGTGCCAGCAGTTTGGGTCGGGAAACTGAAGCTTTCTTT | CASSLGRETEAFF
TRBJ1-1 | TRBV28 | - | - | TGTGCCAGCAGTTTTTTAGGGACAAAGAACACTGAAGCTTTCTTT | CASSFLGTKNTEAFF
TRBJ2-7 | TRBV29-1 | few | - | TGCAGCGTTGCCGGGACCCACCGCGACGAGCAGTACTTC | CSVAGTHRDEQYF
TRBJ1-4 | TRBV7-9 | - | - | TGTGCCGGCAGCTTAGAAGTCGGAGGGTTCGGAGAAAAACTGTTTTTT | CAGSLEVGGFGEKLFF
TRBJ1-3 | TRBV4-3 | - | - | TGCGCCAGCAGCCAAGATCTTTATGGAAATGCTGGAAACACCATATATTTT | CASSQDLYGNAGNTIYF
TRBJ2-2 | TRBV6-1 | once | TRBD1 | TGTGCCAGCAGTGATGGGACAGGCGTCGTTTGGGAGCTGTTTTTT | CASSDGTGVVWELFF
TRBJ1-6 | TRBV20-1 | few | - | TGCAGTGCTAGAGATCGCGCCGGCCCCCTATATAATTCACCCCTCCACTTT | CSARDRAGPLYNSPLHF
TRBJ2-3 | TRBV4-3 | - | TRBD2 | TGCGCCAGCAGCCAAGATCTCCCGGGGGGGCCCACAGATACGCAGTATTTT | CASSQDLPGGPTDTQYF
TRBJ1-1 | TRBV30 | few | - | TGTGCCTGGAGTGTCGGAGAGAACACTGAAGCTTTCTTT | CAWSVGENTEAFF
TRBJ1-1 | TRBV3-1 | - | TRBD1 | TGTGCCAGCAGCCAGGAGGGGGACAGGATCAACACTGAAGCTTTCTTT | CASSQEGDRINTEAFF
TRBJ1-2 | TRBV13 | few | - | TGTGCCAGCAGCTTAGGGACAGGCCGCCTTGGCTACACCTTC | CASSLGTGRLGYTF
TRBJ2-3 | TRBV30 | - | TRBD1 | TGTGCCTGGAGCGGACAGGGCCTTAGCACAGATACGCAGTGTTTT | CAWSGQGLSTDTQCF
TRBJ2-3 | TRBV13 | - | TRBD2 | TGTGCCAGCAGCCTCCGGACTAGCGGGGGGTGGGATACGCAGTATTTT | CASSLRTSGGWDTQYF
TRBJ2-3 | TRBV12-3/TRBV12-4 | - | - | TGTGCCAGCAGTATGACAGATTCCCCTAGCACAGATACGCAGTATTTT | CASSMTDSPSTDTQYF
TRBJ2-3 | TRBV20-1 | - | - | TGCAGTGCTCTAAATGACAGGCCAAGCACAGATACGCAGTATTTT | CSALNDRPSTDTQYF
TRBJ1-2 | TRBV7-2 | - | - | TGTGCCAGCAGCTTAGCGATGGCAGACGCAACGGACTATGGCTACACCTTC | CASSLAMADATDYGYTF
TRBJ2-7 | TRBV20-1 | many | TRBD2 | TGCAGTGCCTTCGGACTAGCGGAGATGACCTACGAGCAGTACTTC | CSAFGLAEMTYEQYF
TRBJ1-1 | TRBV6-5 | many | TRBD1 | TGTGCCAGCAGTTACCCCGGACAGGGGAGGACTGAAGCTTTCTTT | CASSYPGQGRTEAFF
TRBJ2-1 | TRBV11-3 | - | TRBD2 | TGTGCCAGCAGCTTAGGCGGCGGGGGCTCCTACAATGAGCAGTTCTTC | CASSLGGGGSYNEQFF
TRBJ2-6 | TRBV11-2 | many | - | TGTGCCAGCAGCATTTACGGCTCTGGGGCCAACGTCCTGACTTTC | CASSIYGSGANVLTF
TRBJ2-3 | TRBV12-3/TRBV12-4 | - | - | TGTGCCAGCAGTTTACTAGCGTTGGGGGATACGCAGTATTTT | CASSLLALGDTQYF
TRBJ2-1 | TRBV6-5 | - | - | TGTGCCAGCAGTTTATCCCTCGCCGCTGCTTACAATGAGCAGTTCTTC | CASSLSLAAAYNEQFF
TRBJ2-3 | TRBV7-8 | - | - | TGTGCCAGCAGCGTCAGTACAATTAGCACAGATACGCAGTATTTT | CASSVSTISTDTQYF
TRBJ1-1 | TRBV29-1 | many | - | TGCAGCGTTGAAGATTCGGGCAAGAACACTGAAGCTTTCTTT | CSVEDSGKNTEAFF
TRBJ1-2 | TRBV4-3 | - | TRBD1 | TGCGCCAGCAGCCAAGATCGAGACAGGGGGAACTATGGCTACACCTTC | CASSQDRDRGNYGYTF
TRBJ2-7 | TRBV4-1 | - | - | TGCGCCAGCAGCCAAGATGTCGGTGCGGGCTACGAGCAGCACTTC | CASSQDVGAGYEQHF
TRBJ2-1 | TRBV4-3 | many | TRBD2 | TGCGCCAGCAGCCTGGGACTAGCGGCTGAGCAGTTCTTC | CASSLGLAAEQFF